This section outlines one T cell receptor beta chain sequence together with its context. Its cognate antigen is unknown. These data come from a study of response to subunit inactivated influenza vaccine. Points from the study as a whole: Seasonal influenza vaccination, on each occasion, was suggested by the authors to recruit few new T cells.

TCRdb recomputed calls from the RT-PCR reads with MiXCR, one row per CDR3 protein. The sample shows 650,000 to 850,000 distinct CDR3 sequences, approximately 14% of them seen only once. The CDR3 spans 14 residues. The germline CDR1 and CDR2 sequences are MNHEY and SVGEGT. V dropped 8 bases and J dropped 4; count of bases not matched to a gene: 7. The rearrangement links TRBV6-2 or TRBV6-3 to TRBJ1-3; 8 bases are a match to TRBD1. The receptor's source is a man aged 50 to 60 who received an inactivated influenza vaccine. Sequences were derived from PBMCs from blood, sampled about 14 days before vaccination. CDR3 sequence: CASAGQGEGNTIYF. In nucleotides, the CDR3 is TGTGCCAGCGCCGGACAGGGAGAAGGAAACACCATATATTTT.